This passage covers 8 T cell receptor beta chains from one sample sequenced in a study of CD8 T cells in Susac syndrome (dated by TCRdb to about 2019). The method behind the library was the immunoSEQ multiplex PCR assay. RNA was extracted using the RNeasy kit, and about 0.45 to 1 ug of the RNA was reverse transcribed with random hexamers. The public reads were run again by TCRdb, first through fastp at Q25 and then through MiXCR, and only productive beta chains were kept. Each record represents a unique CDR3 protein, reported with the most common genes and DNA among its rows. For this sample there are under 200,000 distinct CDR3 sequences; over 75% appear just once. The leading ten clones occupy approximately 0.09% of the sample. Sequencing was carried out using CD4+ T cells from PBMCs. The receptors were sampled from a human donor with Susac syndrome.

CDR3 nucleotide sequence: TGTGCCAGCAGCGCCGGACACCAGCTTAGGGATGGCTACACCTTC. It translates to CASSAGHQLRDGYTF. The chain is built from TRBV9 and TRBJ1-2; perhaps TRBD1 as D (5 bases). V lost 3 bases and J 6 bases, leaving 18 bases between the germline ends. Looked up from germline, CDR1 is SGDLS and CDR2 is YYNGEE. CDR3 length: 15 residues.

The chain is built from TRBV5-4 and TRBJ2-5; unclear D gene. Trimming stripped 4 bases from V and 5 bases from J, with 6 bases between. Germline CDR1 and CDR2: SGHNT and YYREEE (reference sequence). The CDR3 is made up of 11 amino acids. The CDR3 DNA is TGTGCCAGCAGCGCCGGGGAGACCCAGTACTTC. As protein: CASSAGETQYF.

The CDR3 sequence is CASTRTGAYEQYF. The CDR3 coding sequence is TGTGCCAGCACCCGGACAGGAGCCTACGAGCAGTACTTC. The rearrangement uses TRBV25-1 and TRBJ2-7, with TRBD1 matching 7 bases. The CDR3 spans 13 residues. V lost 7 bases and J lost 2; bases outside the gene matches: 5. Germline CDR1 and CDR2: MGHDK and SYGVNS.

The V and J genes are TRBV5-1 and TRBJ2-7, with a tentative D call TRBD1 (7 bases). The CDR3 covers 15 residues. Germline V CDR1 and CDR2: SGHRS, YFSETQ. V lost 4 bases and J 2 bases, leaving 16 bases between the germline ends. The CDR3 DNA follows: TGCGCCAGCAGCCCCAGACAGGGACTTGCCTACGAGCAGTACTTC. It is translated as CASSPRQGLAYEQYF.

The chain recombines TRBV7-3 with TRBJ2-7; tentative D call: TRBD2 (7 bases). Germline V gene sequence: CDR1 SGHTA, CDR2 FQGTGA. The CDR3 sequence is 14 residues long. The V and J ends lost 5 bases and 7 bases respectively, with 18 bases between them. DNA for the CDR3: TGTGCCAGCAGCCCCCGGGGGCCGGGGGGTGAGCAGTACTTC. The encoded protein is CASSPRGPGGEQYF.

V gene TRBV2 combines with J gene TRBJ2-4; D is unclear. Germline CDR1 reads SNHLY; CDR2 reads FYNNEI. The CDR3 length is 15 residues. The V end was cut by 1 base, the J end by 1 base, with 8 bases between. The CDR3 DNA reads as TGTGCCAGCAGTGAAGTAGGCAGGGCCAAAAACATTCAGTACTTC. As protein: CASSEVGRAKNIQYF.

This clonotype was counted once. The rearrangement links TRBV20-1 to TRBJ2-3; 10 bases fit TRBD1. The CDR3 runs to 15 residues. CDR1 and CDR2 from the germline V gene are DFQATT and SNEGSKA (reference sequence). Germline trimming cut 5 bases from V and 0 bases from J; bases unmatched to any gene: 5. The CDR3 nucleotides are TGCAGTGCTCCGAGGGGACAGGGGAGCACAGATACGCAGTATTTT. This codes for CSAPRGQGSTDTQYF.

The sample holds one count of this clonotype. The V gene is TRBV20-1, the J gene TRBJ2-7, with a tentative D call TRBD2 (6 bases). The CDR3 extends over 13 amino acids. Trimming stripped 4 bases from V and 0 bases from J, with 10 bases between. CDR1 is DFQATT, CDR2 SNEGSKA, per germline (reference sequence). In nucleotides, the CDR3 is TGCAGTGCTAATTCCGGGAGCTCCTACGAGCAGTACTTC. It is translated as CSANSGSSYEQYF.